The 24 T cell receptor beta chains below all came from one sample that was sequenced in a study of regulatory T cells in long-lasting Graves disease (dated by TCRdb to about 2021). Receptor amplification or capture employed multiplex PCR. The sequencer listed for this sample is Illumina HiSeq 4000. To build TCR beta libraries, CDR3 regions were amplified by Arm-PCR using iRepertoire HTBI primers. TCRdb's own reprocessing of the public reads used fastp at Q25 and MiXCR and kept productive beta chains. CDR3 protein sequences are deduplicated, and each keeps its most common genes and DNA. This sample holds around 500,000 distinct CDR3 sequences; less than 25% were observed only once. The top ten hold 7% to 9.5% of the sample. In the paper's terms, the time point label means: persistent/refractory GD, antithyroid drugs over 5 years with positive TRAb. RNA was extracted from PBMCs in TRIzol for both TCR sequencing and RNA sequencing.

The source was peripheral blood mononuclear cells (PBMCs), collected when the disease was refractory, from a patient treated with antithyroid drugs. These receptors were collected from a female donor with Graves disease.

This clonotype was detected ten times or more. One junction end does not reproduce the germline sequence, and a read error may be involved. V usage is TRBV2 and J usage is TRBJ1-2; D gene ambiguous. Germline values: CDR1 SNHLY, CDR2 FYNNEI. The CDR3 runs 13 residues. The CDR3 DNA reads TGTGCCAGCACCTTCACACCAAACTCTGGCTACACCTTC. This encodes CASTFTPNSGYTF.

This clonotype appeared a few times. This chain joins TRBV4-1 and TRBJ1-3; D possibly corresponds to TRBD1 (5 bases). There are 16 residues in the CDR3. In germline, CDR1 is MGHRA, CDR2 YSYEKL. The V and J ends lost 8 bases and 0 bases respectively, with 17 bases between them. In DNA, the CDR3 is TGCGCCAGCCCCCCCTGGGGGTCAGACTCTGGAAACACCATATATTTT. Translated: CASPPWGSDSGNTIYF.

The genes are TRBV19 and TRBJ2-2; the D gene is possibly TRBD2 (6 bases). CDR1 is LNHDA and CDR2 is SQIVND in the germline V gene (reference sequence). V was trimmed by 10 bases and J by 2 bases, leaving 26 bases between them. There are 18 residues in the CDR3. The chain's CDR3 is CATPRGPVRDPNTGELFF. Here the CDR3 DNA reads TGTGCCACCCCTAGAGGCCCGGTGCGGGACCCTAACACCGGGGAGCTGTTTTTT.

The chain employs TRBV3-1 and TRBJ2-2; D gene unclear. From germline, CDR1 is LGHDT and CDR2 YNNKEL (reference sequence). The CDR3 consists of 16 residues. V shed 1 base and J shed 4 bases, with 13 bases lying between them. The CDR3: CASSQGPGRFTGELFF. DNA of the CDR3: TGTGCCAGCAGCCAAGGTCCAGGACGATTCACCGGGGAGCTGTTTTTT.

This clonotype has at least ten counts. CDR3 sequence reads: CATSDGGPNTGELFF. The CDR3 DNA is TGTGCCACCAGTGATGGGGGCCCCAACACCGGGGAGCTGTTTTTT. This rearrangement joins TRBV24-1 to TRBJ2-2, with D tentatively TRBD1 (6 bases). Trimming stripped 3 bases from V and 2 bases from J, with 9 bases between. Per the germline V gene, CDR1 is KGHDR and CDR2 is SFDVKD. The CDR3 has 15 amino acids.

This clonotype has a count of ten or more. The chain is built from TRBV7-2 and TRBJ1-5; D not resolved. Germline V gene sequence: CDR1 SGHTA, CDR2 FQGNSA. V was clipped by 5 bases and J by 6 bases, with 17 bases between them. The CDR3 length is 15 residues. The CDR3 loop is CASSPRPSKGQPQHF. The CDR3 DNA reads as TGTGCCAGCAGCCCACGACCTTCGAAGGGTCAGCCCCAGCATTTT.

This clonotype was detected only a few times. This chain connects TRBV18 to TRBJ1-3; 9 bases match TRBD1. The V and J ends lost 5 bases and 3 bases, in that order; junction bases with no gene match: 11. The CDR3 totals 17 residues. CDR1 is KGHSH and CDR2 is LQKENI in the germline V gene. Written as DNA, the CDR3 is TGTGCCAGCTCATCCACTGACACAGGGGGCTTTGGAAACACCATATATTTT. Its translation: CASSSTDTGGFGNTIYF.

The table lists this clonotype with many counts. The chain uses TRBV2 and TRBJ2-7, with 8 positions matching TRBD2. The V gene's germline CDR1 is SNHLY and CDR2 FYNNEI. V trimming: 6 bases; J trimming: 3 bases; junction bases outside the gene matches: 10. The CDR3 totals 15 residues. The CDR3 protein is CASSHTSGFVYEQYF. In nucleotides, the CDR3 is TGTGCCAGCAGCCACACTAGCGGCTTTGTCTACGAGCAGTACTTC.

This clonotype appeared a few times. This may be a read error, as it is one base from a much larger clone. V is TRBV6-1 and J is TRBJ2-7, with 7 bases aligning to TRBD1. CDR1 is MNHNS, CDR2 SASEGT, per germline. The CDR3 loop spans 13 amino acids. V lost 6 bases and J lost 3; bases outside the gene matches: 5. CDR3 sequence (DNA): TGTGCCAGCAGCCGGGACAGCTTCTACGAGCAGTACTTC. It codes for CASSRDSFYEQYF.

This clonotype was counted between two and nine times. The CDR3 reads CASSLSFKRDRGPSTDTQYF. The CDR3 DNA is TGTGCCAGCAGCCTCAGCTTTAAGAGAGATCGGGGGCCTAGCACAGATACGCAGTATTTT. The genes are TRBV7-8 and TRBJ2-3, with D perhaps matching TRBD1 or TRBD2 (6 bases each). CDR3 size: 20 residues. Per germline, CDR1 SGHVS and CDR2 FQNEAQ. V lost 5 bases and J lost 0, with 27 bases in between. Using reference TRBV7-8 and TRBJ2-3 for the parts outside the CDR3, the full variable domain is GAGVSQSPRYKVAKRGQDVALRCDPISGHVSLFWYQQALGQGPEFLTYFQNEAQLDKSGLPSDRFFAERPEGSVSTLKIQRTQQEDSAVYLCASSLSFKRDRGPSTDTQYFGPGTRLTVL.

This clonotype has only a few counts. J is TRBJ2-7 and V is TRBV15; unclear D gene. V lost 0 bases, J lost 4 bases, and 10 bases lay in between. This CDR3 comprises 14 residues. Germline V CDR1 and CDR2: LNHNV, YYDKDF (reference sequence). The DNA of the CDR3 is TGTGCCACCAGCAGAGAACTTTCATCGTACGAGCAGTACTTC. Translated: CATSRELSSYEQYF. The full variable domain, with the rest looked up from reference TRBV15 and TRBJ2-7, is DAMVIQNPRYQVTQFGKPVTLSCSQTLNHNVMYWYQQKSSQAPKLLFHYYDKDFNNEADTPDNFQSRRPNTSFCFLDIRSPGLGDTAMYLCATSRELSSYEQYFGPGTRLTVT.

V usage is TRBV29-1 and J usage is TRBJ1-1; no reliable D call. V was cut by 4 bases and J by 4 bases, with 13 bases left in between. Germline V gene data show CDR1 as SQVTM and CDR2 as ANQGSEA. The CDR3 is 13 amino acids. For the CDR3, the DNA is TGCAGCGTTGTAAAGGGCATCAGCACTGAAGCTTTCTTT. Amino acids: CSVVKGISTEAFF. The full variable domain, in which reference TRBV29-1 and TRBJ1-1 provide the parts outside the CDR3, is SAVISQKPSRDICQRGTSLTIQCQVDSQVTMMFWYRQQPGQSLTLIATANQGSEATYESGFVIDKFPISRPNLTFSTLTVSNMSPEDSSIYLCSVVKGISTEAFFGQGTRLTVV.

This clonotype was seen only a few times. The V call is TRBV9, the J call TRBJ2-7, with D unresolved. The V end was cut by 0 bases, the J end by 2 bases, with 9 bases between. This CDR3 is 14 amino acids long. CDR1 is SGDLS, CDR2 YYNGEE, per germline. The CDR3 nucleotides are TGTGCCAGCAGCGTAGATGCACCGGCCTACGAGCAGTACTTC. Translated: CASSVDAPAYEQYF.

This clonotype has a count of ten or more. The junction departs from the called germline gene at one end, perhaps through a read error. This sequence joins TRBV28 and TRBJ2-5, with a weak D call TRBD1 (6 bases). CDR1 MDHEN and CDR2 SYDVKM come from the germline V gene. There are 14 residues in the CDR3. Written as DNA, the CDR3 is TGTGCCAGCAGTTTGAGGGGACACCAGGAGACCCAGTACTTC. Protein sequence: CASSLRGHQETQYF.

The chain is built from TRBV5-1 and TRBJ2-1; 9 nucleotides line up with TRBD2. The CDR3 has 16 residues. CDR1 is SGHRS, CDR2 YFSETQ, per germline. Unmatched junction bases numbered 4, after V lost 2 bases and J lost 1 base. Written as DNA, the CDR3 is TGCGCCAGCAGCTTTATAGCGGGAGTGTCCTACAATGAGCAGTTCTTC. As protein: CASSFIAGVSYNEQFF.

The V and J genes are TRBV18 and TRBJ2-7; D uncertain. Trimming pared 0 bases from V and 3 bases from J, leaving 18 bases between. Germline-derived CDR1 and CDR2 are KGHSH and LQKENI. There are 17 residues in the CDR3. DNA of the CDR3: TGTGCCAGCTCACCACCTCTTGGCCAGGATATTTTCTACGAGCAGTACTTC. Its protein product is CASSPPLGQDIFYEQYF. Based on the CDR3 plus reference TRBV18 and TRBJ2-7, the full variable domain is NAGVMQNPRHLVRRRGQEARLRCSPMKGHSHVYWYRQLPEEGLKFMVYLQKENIIDESGMPKERFSAEFPKEGPSILRIQQVVRGDSAAYFCASSPPLGQDIFYEQYFGPGTRLTVT.

This chain uses TRBV10-3 with TRBJ2-7; 9 nucleotides match TRBD2. This CDR3 contains 15 residues. V shed 8 bases, J shed 3 bases, and the junction held 11 bases outside the gene matches. Germline lookup yields CDR1 ENHRY and CDR2 SYGVKD. The chain's CDR3 is CAIRRGGAPNYEQYF. CDR3 in DNA: TGTGCCATCCGGCGGGGGGGGGCCCCTAACTACGAGCAGTACTTC.

As to this clonotype: A clone one base away is much larger, so this may be a read error. This chain links TRBV6-2 or TRBV6-3 with TRBJ2-7, with 7 nucleotides matching TRBD1. CDR1 and CDR2 from the germline V gene are MNHEY and SVGEGT. CDR3 size: 20 residues. The CDR3 reads CASSQANLPGQPLVPYEQSF. Here the CDR3 DNA reads TGTGCCAGCAGTCAAGCTAATCTACCGGGACAGCCCTTAGTTCCATACGAGCAGTCCTTC.

Concerning this clonotype: A much larger clone differs from this one at a single base, so this may be a read error. This rearrangement joins TRBV28 to TRBJ1-1; unclear D gene. This CDR3 has 14 residues. Germline lookup yields CDR1 MDHEN and CDR2 SYDVKM. The CDR3 coding sequence is TGTGCCAGCAGTTATCGACGGATGAACACTGAAGCTCTCTTT. It is translated as CASSYRRMNTEALF.

The chain employs TRBV7-2 and TRBJ1-3; a weak D match, TRBD1 (5 bases). The CDR3 extends over 15 amino acids. V was pared by 1 base and J by 0 bases, with 7 bases between. In germline, CDR1 is SGHTA, CDR2 FQGNSA. The CDR3 spells CASSLGQFSGNTIYF. In DNA form, the CDR3 reads TGTGCCAGCAGCTTAGGACAGTTCTCTGGAAACACCATATATTTT.

The V call is TRBV5-1, the J call TRBJ2-7, with D perhaps matching TRBD2 (5 bases). The ends were cut back, 5 bases at V and 5 bases at J, with 17 bases in the middle. From germline, CDR1 is SGHRS and CDR2 YFSETQ. The CDR3 contains 14 residues. The DNA for the CDR3 is TGCGCCAGCAGTCGGAGAGGGAATCCCCACGAGCAGTACTTC. Translation gives CASSRRGNPHEQYF.

The table lists this clonotype with a few counts. The V and J genes are TRBV4-1 and TRBJ1-4; 9 bases are a match to TRBD1. This CDR3 contains 15 residues. Germline loops: CDR1 MGHRA, CDR2 YSYEKL. V was clipped by 5 bases and J by 6 bases; unmatched bases: 7. The CDR3, as DNA: TGCGCCAGCAGCTACCCGGGACAGGGAGATGAAAAACTGTTTTTT. Its protein is CASSYPGQGDEKLFF.

This clonotype was observed at least ten times. V gene TRBV7-3 combines with J gene TRBJ2-5; weak D call: TRBD1 (6 bases). Germline-derived CDR1 and CDR2 are SGHTA and FQGTGA. The CDR3 is 14 amino acids. V lost 5 bases, J lost 5 bases, and 15 bases lay in between. CDR3 region: CASSLNREFETQYF. The CDR3 coding sequence is TGTGCCAGCAGCCTAAACAGGGAGTTCGAGACCCAGTACTTC.

This clonotype was picked up many times. The J gene is TRBJ2-7, the V gene TRBV20-1; 7 bases line up with TRBD1. The J segment lost 6 bases and the V segment lost 5 bases, leaving 16 bases of the junction unmatched. Germline CDR1 is DFQATT and CDR2 is SNEGSKA (reference sequence). The CDR3 contains 15 residues. The CDR3 region has the DNA TGCAGTGCTCACGAGGATAGGGGGCGGTTTGTCGAGCAGTACTTC. As protein: CSAHEDRGRFVEQYF.